This T cell receptor (beta chain) was retrieved from a study of T cells expressing NK-cell markers. Turning to the study itself: Repertoire data for TCR beta were derived from sorted T cells (CD3+CD56+NKG2C+, CD3+CD56+NKG2C- and CD3+CD56-NKG2C+). Notes on the study in general: Dominant NKG2C+ clonotypes were found to form 1.0-7.0% of CD8+ T cells in six donors.

CDR3 length: 15 residues. Germline V gene lookup returns CDR1 SGHVS and CDR2 FQNEAQ. As the method of synthesis, 5'RACE template switching with UMIs yielded TCR beta cDNA. From its re-call of the 5' RACE reads, TCRdb lists each CDR3 protein once, without DNA. The sample totals roughly 390,000 distinct CDR3 sequences. With regard to this clonotype: Its antigen is unknown.

The TCR originated in a woman between 45 and 65 years old in good health. The sample was blood T cells: a sorted CD56 or NKG2C T cell subset, CD4+ or CD8+ T cells, or bulk PBMC T cells (not recorded which). V gene TRBV7-8 combines with J gene TRBJ1-3; without DNA, the TCRdb call of TRBD1 cannot be checked. Here the CDR3 reads CASSSAGAGGNTIYF.